This T cell receptor (beta chain) was documented in a study of cytomegalovirus exposure and HLA in healthy donors (dated by TCRdb to 2016 to 2017). Looking at the study overall: The 550 to 750 repertoires of the first cohort and the approximately 110 validation repertoires were produced on the same platform, according to a later analysis. Besides the first cohort of approximately 670 subjects, a separate validation cohort made up of 90 to 150 different subjects was used. The study aimed to test whether signatures of past pathogen exposure could be identified by cataloging public T cell receptors. The study combined high-throughput TCR immunosequencing, statistical association of individual TCRs with disease status, and machine learning to predict cytomegalovirus infection status. Broader findings and caveats from the paper: In vitro tests confirmed that a few of the cytomegalovirus-associated TCR beta chains recognize cytomegalovirus antigens. A later analysis had no HLA typing for the validation cohort, so co-occurrence there was scored across all 110 or so repertoires. Most TCR sequences were observed very rarely across donors, whereas some public TCRs were present in many individuals. Subsequent analysis determined that TCRs grouped into clusters in the first cohort also showed a tendency toward co-occurrence across the approximately 110 validation repertoires, and 94% of cluster scores exceeded 0. Cytomegalovirus status was reported to be diagnosed by the classifier with high specificity and sensitivity in both the original and validation cohorts. The study listed 150 to 200 TCR beta chains as associated with cytomegalovirus. The authors suggested that the approach could potentially be generalized to other disease states and immunological phenotypes.

Library construction relied on the immunoSEQ multiplex PCR assay. On the authors' methods: A statistical classification framework was built to diagnose cytomegalovirus status from the catalog of TCR beta chain sequences. Sourced from immuneACCESS, this table was stored by TCRdb with only in-frame sequences that have V and J called. A share of the clones is absent; for the studies checked, an unresolved V gene accounts for under half, and the remainder has no known explanation. Clonal size and the V and J genes are those of that table, whereas D and trimming came from the DNA. This sample comprises approximately 59,000 clones, 90% to 95% of them detected only once. The top ten hold approximately 5.3% of the sample. For CDR1 and CDR2, the germline V gene lists SGHTA and FQGTGA. From its cysteine to its phenylalanine, the CDR3 spans 17 amino acids. This entry keeps only the CDR3 DNA: 51 bases, framed from base 1. Trimming leaves V shorter by 4 bases and J shorter by 0 bases, with the junction holding 4 bases beyond the gene matches.

The donors were included in the validation cohort of 120 subjects, a group kept apart from the roughly 680-subject first cohort. Concerning this clone: Its antigen is still unknown. One base away there is no much larger clone; base qualities are not given.

The sample taken for sequencing was PBMCs. Recombination joined TRBV7-3 with TRBJ2-1; 12 bases in between match TRBD2. This receptor was obtained from a man aged 18 to 29 in good health and CMV-seropositive. The nucleotides read TGTGCCAGCAGCTGGAAGACTAGCGGGAGCTCCTACAATGAGCAGTTCTTC. The translation is CASSWKTSGSSYNEQFF. Full variable domain (CDR3 extended with the reference TRBV7-3 and TRBJ2-1 proteins): GAGVSQTPSNKVTEKGKYVELRCDPISGHTALYWYRQSLGQGPEFLIYFQGTGAADDSGLPNDRFFAVRPEGSVSTLKIQRTERGDSAVYLCASSWKTSGSSYNEQFFGPGTRLTVL.